This entry features one T cell receptor beta chain sequence. These data come from a study of blood T cell repertoires in COVID-19. Background on the study: T cells, B-cell-depleted T cells, or PBMCs supplied cDNA or gDNA.

The CDR3 runs to 16 residues. Germline CDR1 reads DFQATT; CDR2 reads SNEGSKA (reference sequence). The V segment lost 3 bases and the J segment 0 bases; nucleotides outside the gene matches: 5. Participant-reported clinical history was the basis for cohort assignment. Cohort 3 recovered donors had two negative PCRs, clearance, or symptom resolution. Assay: immunoSEQ multiplex PCR; the TCRdb copy retains only in-frame clones and omits some. The data show over 120,000 clones, with over 75% seen just once and around 2.9% held by the top ten. The sequence was obtained from a woman in her forties or fifties who had recovered from COVID-19. Sequencing was done on a sample of PBMCs or T cells enriched from blood (not recorded which). The chain joins TRBV20-1 to TRBJ2-2; the match to TRBD2 covers 9 bases. CDR3 sequence reads: CSASKSSGTNTGELFF. The CDR3 DNA reads as TGCAGTGCTAGTAAGTCTAGCGGGACGAACACCGGGGAGCTGTTTTTT.